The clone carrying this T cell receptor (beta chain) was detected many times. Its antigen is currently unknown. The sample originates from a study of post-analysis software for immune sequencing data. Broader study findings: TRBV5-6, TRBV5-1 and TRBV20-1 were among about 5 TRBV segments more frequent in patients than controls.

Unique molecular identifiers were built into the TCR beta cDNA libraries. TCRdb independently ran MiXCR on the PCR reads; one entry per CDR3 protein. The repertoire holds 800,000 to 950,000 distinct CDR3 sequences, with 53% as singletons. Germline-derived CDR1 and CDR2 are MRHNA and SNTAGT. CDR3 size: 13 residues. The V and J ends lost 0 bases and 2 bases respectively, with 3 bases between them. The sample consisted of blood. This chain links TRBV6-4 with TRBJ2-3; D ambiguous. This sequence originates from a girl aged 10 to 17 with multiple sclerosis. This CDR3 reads CASSDSTTDTQYF. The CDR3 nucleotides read TGTGCCAGCAGTGACTCGACCACAGATACGCAGTATTTT.